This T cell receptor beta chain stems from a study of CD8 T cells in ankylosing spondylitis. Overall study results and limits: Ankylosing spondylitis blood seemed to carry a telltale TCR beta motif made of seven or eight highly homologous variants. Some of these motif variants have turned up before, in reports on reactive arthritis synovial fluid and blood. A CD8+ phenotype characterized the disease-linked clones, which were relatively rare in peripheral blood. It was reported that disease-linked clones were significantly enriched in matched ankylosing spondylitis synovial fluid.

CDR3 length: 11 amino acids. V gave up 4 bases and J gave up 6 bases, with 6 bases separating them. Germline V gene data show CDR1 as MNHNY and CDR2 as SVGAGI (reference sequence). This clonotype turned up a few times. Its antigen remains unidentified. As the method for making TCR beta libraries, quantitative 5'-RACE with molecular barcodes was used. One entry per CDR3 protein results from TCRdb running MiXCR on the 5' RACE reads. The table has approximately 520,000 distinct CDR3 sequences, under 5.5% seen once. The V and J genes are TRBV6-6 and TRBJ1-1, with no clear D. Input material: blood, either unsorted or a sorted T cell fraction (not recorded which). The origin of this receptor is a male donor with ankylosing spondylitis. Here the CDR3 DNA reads TGTGCCAGCAGTTCTGGTTCTGAAGCTTTCTTT. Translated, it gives CASSSGSEAFF.